The 24 T cell receptor beta chains below all came from one sample that was sequenced in a study of OX40 agonist ivuxolimab in advanced cancers. Libraries were prepared by immunoSEQ multiplex PCR; TCRdb keeps only in-frame clonotypes and omits some of them. The profile shows tens of thousands of clones, 65% to 85% of them singletons. The sequences come from CD4+ or CD8+ T cells sorted from blood, collected in a trial of the OX40 agonist ivuxolimab. The receptors originated from an adult with an advanced solid tumor such as melanoma, head and neck, liver or kidney cancer.

V and J are TRBV6-1 and TRBJ1-1; 7 bases line up with TRBD1. The CDR3 is 14 amino acids. Trimming removed 8 bases from V and 0 bases from J; junction bases left unmatched: 6. Looked up from germline, CDR1 is MNHNS and CDR2 is SASEGT. The CDR3 loop reads CASQIGTVNTEAFF. The DNA of the CDR3 is TGTGCCAGCCAGATAGGGACAGTGAACACTGAAGCTTTCTTT.

The chain carries TRBV28 and TRBJ1-1; D gene unclear. The V gene's germline CDR1 is MDHEN and CDR2 SYDVKM. The V end was cut by 3 bases, the J end by 0 bases, with 17 bases between. CDR3 length equals 17 residues. The CDR3 DNA is TGTGCCAGCAGTTTTAGTGGAACCCCTTCAGTGAACACTGAAGCTTTCTTT. Translated, it gives CASSFSGTPSVNTEAFF. Full variable domain (missing parts from reference TRBV28 and TRBJ1-1): DVKVTQSSRYLVKRTGEKVFLECVQDMDHENMFWYRQDPGLGLRLIYFSYDVKMKEKGDIPEGYSVSREKKERFSLILESASTNQTSMYLCASSFSGTPSVNTEAFFGQGTRLTVV.

This chain links TRBV7-8 with TRBJ2-7; D call uncertain. V lost 1 base, J lost 3 bases, and 16 bases lay in between. The CDR3 has 16 amino acids. The germline V gene has CDR1 SGHVS and CDR2 FQNEAQ. The CDR3 bases are TGTGCCAGCAGCTTAGAATTCGTGGCAGCATTCTACGAGCAGTACTTC. Translated, it gives CASSLEFVAAFYEQYF.

The rearrangement links TRBV30 to TRBJ1-2, with D unclear. V was clipped by 0 bases and J by 1 base, with 6 bases between them. CDR1 GTSNPN and CDR2 SVGIG come from the germline V gene (reference sequence). CDR3 length equals 13 residues. CDR3 coding DNA: TGTGCCTGGAGTGTTGAGAGTAACTATGGCTACACCTTC. Amino acid sequence: CAWSVESNYGYTF.

The chain joins TRBV6-5 to TRBJ1-4, with 8 bases fitting TRBD1. This CDR3 spans 14 amino acids. Germline V gene sequence: CDR1 MNHEY, CDR2 SVGAGI. Trimming cost V 2 bases and J 7 bases; bases outside gene matches: 3. The CDR3 reads CASSYAGGGEKLFF. CDR3 DNA: TGTGCCAGCAGTTACGCAGGGGGCGGTGAAAAACTGTTTTTT.

This chain uses TRBV6-5 with TRBJ1-1; D might be TRBD1 (6 bases). Deletions cut 5 bases from V and 2 bases from J, with 12 bases between. Germline lookup yields CDR1 MNHEY and CDR2 SVGAGI. CDR3 length equals 14 residues. The CDR3 reads CASSPARGNTEAFF. As DNA, the CDR3 is TGTGCCAGCAGTCCAGCCAGGGGAAACACTGAAGCTTTCTTT.

V gene TRBV5-1 combines with J gene TRBJ2-3, with D unclear. The CDR3 runs to 12 residues. Trimming took off 10 bases at V and 5 bases at J, with 14 bases between the two ends. Germline CDR1 and CDR2: SGHRS and YFSETQ. CDR3: CASRWFEDTQYF. DNA of the CDR3: TGCGCCTCCCGGTGGTTCGAAGATACGCAGTATTTT.

The chain employs TRBV28 and TRBJ2-5; TRBD2 aligns across 13 bases. The CDR3 consists of 15 residues. Germline assignment: CDR1 MDHEN and CDR2 SYDVKM. V lost 5 bases, J lost 7 bases, and 7 bases stayed unmatched. CDR3 in amino acids: CASSRTSGSGGTQYF. CDR3 DNA sequence: TGTGCCAGCAGTCGGACTAGCGGGAGTGGGGGGACCCAGTACTTC.

The chain recombines TRBV13 with TRBJ2-3; 9 nucleotides match TRBD2. The CDR3 covers 16 residues. V shed 5 bases, J shed 2 bases, and the junction held 8 bases outside the gene matches. Germline V gene sequence: CDR1 PRHDT, CDR2 FYEKMQ (reference sequence). CDR3 amino acids: CASSPSTSGPTDTQYF. For the CDR3, the DNA is TGTGCCAGCAGCCCCTCAACTAGCGGGCCCACAGATACGCAGTATTTT.

The CDR3 reads CASSQSGDYEQYF. As DNA, the CDR3 is TGTGCCAGCAGCCAGAGCGGGGATTACGAGCAGTACTTC. The rearrangement links TRBV7-8 to TRBJ2-7, with 7 bases matching TRBD2. The CDR3 totals 13 residues. The ends lost 5 bases at V and 4 bases at J; junction bases unmatched: 5. CDR1 and CDR2 from the germline V gene are SGHVS and FQNEAQ.

The V and J genes are TRBV2 and TRBJ1-2, with D possibly TRBD1 on 6 matching bases. Germline values: CDR1 SNHLY, CDR2 FYNNEI. Trimming cost V 4 bases and J 6 bases, with 9 bases left between them. The length of the CDR3 is 12 residues. The chain's CDR3 is CASSGQVNGYTF. The DNA for the CDR3 is TGTGCCAGCAGTGGACAGGTAAATGGCTACACCTTC.

This chain joins TRBV6-6 and TRBJ1-2, with D perhaps matching TRBD1 (6 bases). The germline V gene has CDR1 MNHNY and CDR2 SVGAGI (reference sequence). V shed 6 bases and J shed 4 bases, with 15 bases lying between them. The CDR3 extends over 14 amino acids. The CDR3: CASRPGTKSYGYTF. In DNA, the CDR3 is TGTGCCAGCAGGCCCGGGACAAAAAGCTATGGCTACACCTTC.

This chain joins TRBV10-3 and TRBJ1-1, with TRBD1 matching 7 bases. The V segment lost 4 bases and the J segment 12 bases; nucleotides outside the gene matches: 8. CDR1 and CDR2 (germline): ENHRY, SYGVKD. This CDR3 has 12 amino acids. The CDR3 DNA reads TGTGCCATCAGTGGCCGACAGGGTACGACTTTCTTT. Translated, it gives CAISGRQGTTFF.

The chain combines TRBV19 with TRBJ1-1; perhaps TRBD1 as D (5 bases). The germline V and J ends were trimmed by 5 bases and 3 bases, with 16 bases remaining between them. This CDR3 contains 15 residues. Germline V gene data show CDR1 as LNHDA and CDR2 as SQIVND (reference sequence). CDR3 region: CASSLRDRRDTEAFF. In DNA form, the CDR3 reads TGTGCCAGTAGTTTACGGGACCGACGAGACACTGAAGCTTTCTTT.

The rearrangement uses TRBV4-2 and TRBJ1-5, with 9 bases identical to TRBD1. With V trimmed by 3 bases and J by 8 bases, 14 bases remained unmatched. From germline, CDR1 is LGHNA and CDR2 YNFKEQ. The CDR3 is made up of 17 amino acids. The CDR3 region is CASSHPPGQGPSKPQHF. CDR3 DNA: TGTGCCAGCAGCCATCCCCCGGGACAGGGCCCCTCTAAGCCCCAGCATTTT.

The rearrangement joins TRBV19 to TRBJ1-3, with 7 bases identical to TRBD1. Germline loops: CDR1 LNHDA, CDR2 SQIVND (reference sequence). Trimming at V came to 5 bases and at J to 3 bases, leaving 4 bases not matched to a gene. CDR3 length: 14 residues. Here the CDR3 DNA reads TGTGCCAGTAGTCCGACAGGGTATGGAAACACCATATATTTT. Encoded protein: CASSPTGYGNTIYF.

This chain joins TRBV27 and TRBJ2-5; TRBD1 aligns across 10 bases. Germline assignment: CDR1 MNHEY and CDR2 SMNVEV (reference sequence). This CDR3 region has 13 residues. Trimming took 5 bases from V and 13 from J; bases not matched to a gene: 10. CDR3 protein: CASSLRDRGSLYF. CDR3 DNA: TGTGCCAGCAGTCTCCGGGACAGGGGTTCATTGTACTTC.

DNA of the CDR3: TGTGCCAGCAGCCCTCGAGGGGAGCGATCGTTATGGGAAGCTTTCTTT. Its translation: CASSPRGERSLWEAFF. This chain connects TRBV5-6 to TRBJ1-1; D may be TRBD1 (5 bases). The CDR3 runs 16 residues. Germline V lookup: CDR1 SGHDT, CDR2 YYEEEE. Trimming took 4 bases from V and 8 from J, leaving 24 bases between them.

V is TRBV27 and J is TRBJ1-2; D uncertain. Per germline, CDR1 MNHEY and CDR2 SMNVEV (reference sequence). V lost 0 bases to trimming and J lost 3 bases, with 5 bases between them. The CDR3 is 13 residues long. DNA of the CDR3: TGTGCCAGCAGTTTATCCCCAGACTATGGCTACACCTTC. It translates to CASSLSPDYGYTF.

This chain uses TRBV7-9 with TRBJ1-6; D is possibly TRBD1 (5 bases). V shed 5 bases and J shed 8 bases, with 13 bases lying between them. The CDR3 runs to 14 residues. Per the germline V gene, CDR1 is SEHNR and CDR2 is FQNEAQ (reference sequence). Written as DNA, the CDR3 is TGTGCCAGCAGCCCAGGGTCTGCAGATTCACCCCTCCACTTT. Protein product: CASSPGSADSPLHF.

This chain joins TRBV5-4 and TRBJ1-2, with a possible D match to TRBD1 (5 bases). Germline V gene lookup returns CDR1 SGHNT and CDR2 YYREEE (reference sequence). The CDR3 is 14 residues long. V lost 2 bases and J 4 bases, leaving 12 bases between the germline ends. The CDR3 is CASSFLGDGYGYTF. The CDR3 region has the DNA TGTGCCAGCAGCTTTTTAGGGGATGGCTATGGCTACACCTTC.

V usage is TRBV5-1 and J usage is TRBJ1-2; TRBD1 agrees at 9 bases. The length of the CDR3 is 14 residues. Germline V gene sequence: CDR1 SGHRS, CDR2 YFSETQ. The trim removed 4 bases at V and 8 bases at J, leaving 9 bases unmatched. The CDR3 DNA reads as TGCGCCAGCAGCACAACAGGGGGCTTGGGAGGCTACACCTTC. Its translation: CASSTTGGLGGYTF.

This chain joins TRBV18 and TRBJ1-1, with 8 bases that match TRBD1. The V gene end was trimmed by 4 bases and the J gene end by 5 bases; junction bases not matched to a gene: 6. CDR1 KGHSH and CDR2 LQKENI come from the germline V gene. This CDR3 is built from 14 residues. CDR3 coding DNA: TGTGCCAGCTCACAAGACAGGGGTGGTACTGAAGCTTTCTTT. Encoded protein: CASSQDRGGTEAFF. Drawing the rest from reference TRBV18 and TRBJ1-1, the complete variable domain is NAGVMQNPRHLVRRRGQEARLRCSPMKGHSHVYWYRQLPEEGLKFMVYLQKENIIDESGMPKERFSAEFPKEGPSILRIQQVVRGDSAAYFCASSQDRGGTEAFFGQGTRLTVV.

The chain recombines TRBV9 with TRBJ2-2; 8 bases line up with TRBD1. From germline, CDR1 is SGDLS and CDR2 YYNGEE. V was clipped by 3 bases and J by 0 bases; unmatched bases: 4. The CDR3 has 16 residues. The CDR3 reads CASSEPGQANTGELFF. Here the CDR3 DNA reads TGTGCCAGCAGCGAACCGGGACAGGCGAACACCGGGGAGCTGTTTTTT.